This entry is about one TCR beta chain. The sample holds a few counts of this clonotype. Its antigen has not been determined. It has no much larger one-base neighbor in the sample; base qualities were not kept. The data originate from a study of molecular identifiers for immune sequencing clone quantification (dated by TCRdb to the late 2010s). Background on the whole study: For a replicate experiment, RNA from roughly 20,000 or 100,000 naive CD8 T cells was divided into five aliquots, and four of the five aliquots were sequenced. This methods study benchmarked molecular-identifier clustering-based TCR repertoire sequencing (MIDCIRS) and TCR RNA copy counting, using CD8 T cells to do so. On the study overall, not on this receptor specifically: Clones above 20 RNA copies held over 97% of molecules in CMV-specific effector cells but under 1% in naive cells. Roughly 2.8 recovered TCR RNA copies per cell were obtained by modeling, versus roughly 10 by digital PCR, implying a capture efficiency of roughly 32%. When barcode sub-clustering was omitted, TCR diversity was inflated by chimeric consensus sequences, with chimeras reaching as high as 47%. Identical TCR molecules sharing a barcode could cause highly expanded clone sizes to be underestimated. A single cell's worth of spiked-in Jurkat TCR RNA was reported detectable even among about a million naive CD8 T cells. Spiked-in Jurkat TCR RNA (approximately 9 copies' worth), which is not part of the donor repertoire, was contained in the naive libraries.

Library creation used PCR. The instrument given in TCRdb is Illumina HiSeq 4000. Bulk TCR libraries were generated as previously described, with the TCR primers listed in Table S5 used. Total RNA was purified with the Qiagen AllPrep DNA/RNA kit. Reads from multiple sequencing runs of the same library were pooled before analysis. As for how the authors treated the data: Reads were retained only if their TCR constant sequence matched exactly, and those retained reads were trimmed to 150 nt and grouped according to their 12-nt molecular barcodes. Within each barcode group, reads were sub-clustered at a 15% Levenshtein threshold, and quality-weighted consensus sequences were built per RNA molecule. Non-functional sequences were filtered out, along with any lower-count sequence sitting one edit away from another sequence. Based on fitting two negative binomial distributions, any barcode sub-cluster with under 20% of the maximum read count was discarded. The raw public reads went through TCRdb reprocessing: fastp at Q25, MiXCR clone calling, in-frame beta chains kept. Each CDR3 protein gets just one entry, which takes the most common genes and DNA from the rows behind it. The authors' filters were not applied to this entry. The sample table shows 460,000 or so distinct CDR3 sequences, and 20% to 25% are seen once. The top ten hold about 0.8% of the sample.

The germline V gene encodes CDR1 DFQATT and CDR2 SNEGSKA (reference sequence). Measured from the cysteine to the phenylalanine, the CDR3 is 13 residues long. Only the CDR3 DNA is retained, 39 bases long and in frame from the first base. V gives up 0 bases and J gives up 6 bases, and the segment between their germline ends measures 9 bases. Libraries of naive CD8 T cells were generated from roughly 20,000 to 1,000,000 sorted cells, with 10%, 30% or 50% of the purified RNA used. On a BD FACSAria II, naive CD8 T cells were FACS-sorted as CD8+CD4-CCR7+CD45RA+ and collected into RLT Plus buffer. Detection sensitivity was tested by spiking Jurkat RNA equal to ten or so TCR copies' worth into samples containing 20,000-1,000,000 naive CD8 T cells. CD8 T cells were enriched with RosetteSep CD8+ T Cell Enrichment Cocktail and Ficoll-Paque, followed by ACK red cell lysis.

The source is a human donor in good health. Some libraries in this study had Jurkat cell RNA spiked in. The receptor chain draws on TRBV20-1 and TRBJ1-5; tentative D gene TRBD1, with 6 bases matching. Sequences were obtained from naive CD8+ T cells from blood, with Jurkat cell RNA spiked in. This specimen's cell subset or site label, interpreted: FACS-sorted CD8+CD4-CCR7+CD45RA+ naive T cells. CDR3 region: CSARESGAQPQHF. The DNA sequence is TGCAGTGCTAGAGAGTCGGGGGCTCAGCCCCAGCATTTT.